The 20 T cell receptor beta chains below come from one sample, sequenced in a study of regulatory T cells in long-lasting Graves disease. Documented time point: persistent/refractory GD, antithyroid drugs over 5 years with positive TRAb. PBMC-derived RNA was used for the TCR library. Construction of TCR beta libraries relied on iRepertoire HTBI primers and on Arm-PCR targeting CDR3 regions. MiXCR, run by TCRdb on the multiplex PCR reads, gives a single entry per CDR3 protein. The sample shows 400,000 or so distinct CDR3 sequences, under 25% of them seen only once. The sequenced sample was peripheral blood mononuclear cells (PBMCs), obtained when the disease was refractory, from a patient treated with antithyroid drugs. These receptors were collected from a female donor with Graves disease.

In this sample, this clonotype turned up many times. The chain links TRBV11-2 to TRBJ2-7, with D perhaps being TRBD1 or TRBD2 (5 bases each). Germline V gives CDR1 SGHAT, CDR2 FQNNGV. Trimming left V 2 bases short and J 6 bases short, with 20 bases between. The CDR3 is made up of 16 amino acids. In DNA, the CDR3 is TGTGCCAGCAGCTTATCTCTGGGGACCGGGGCGTCCGAGCAGTACTTC. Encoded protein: CASSLSLGTGASEQYF.

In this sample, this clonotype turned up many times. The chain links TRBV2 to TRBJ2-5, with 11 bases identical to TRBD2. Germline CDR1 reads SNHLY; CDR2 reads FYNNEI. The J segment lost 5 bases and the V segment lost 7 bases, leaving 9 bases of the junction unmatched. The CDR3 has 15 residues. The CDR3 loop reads CASTVAGGPGETQYF. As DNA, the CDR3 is TGTGCCAGCACCGTAGCGGGAGGGCCAGGGGAGACCCAGTACTTC.

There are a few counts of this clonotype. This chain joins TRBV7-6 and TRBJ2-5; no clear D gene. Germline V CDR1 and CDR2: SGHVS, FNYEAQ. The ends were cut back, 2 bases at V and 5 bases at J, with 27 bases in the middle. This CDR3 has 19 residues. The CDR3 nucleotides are TGTGCCAGCAGCTTATGGCCTCCGGAGCTCTATGACGATTCCGAGACCCAGTACTTC. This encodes CASSLWPPELYDDSETQYF. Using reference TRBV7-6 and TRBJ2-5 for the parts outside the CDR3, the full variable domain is GAGVSQSPRYKVTKRGQDVALRCDPISGHVSLYWYRQALGQGPEFLTYFNYEAQQDKSGLPNDRFSAERPEGSISTLTIQRTEQRDSAMYRCASSLWPPELYDDSETQYFGPGTRLLVL.

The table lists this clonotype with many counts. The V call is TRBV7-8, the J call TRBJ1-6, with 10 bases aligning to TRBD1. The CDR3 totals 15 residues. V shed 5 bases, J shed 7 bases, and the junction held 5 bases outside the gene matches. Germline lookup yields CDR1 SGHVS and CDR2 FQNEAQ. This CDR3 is CASSQDRGLNSPLHF. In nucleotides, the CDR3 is TGTGCCAGCAGCCAAGACAGGGGGCTAAATTCACCCCTCCACTTT.

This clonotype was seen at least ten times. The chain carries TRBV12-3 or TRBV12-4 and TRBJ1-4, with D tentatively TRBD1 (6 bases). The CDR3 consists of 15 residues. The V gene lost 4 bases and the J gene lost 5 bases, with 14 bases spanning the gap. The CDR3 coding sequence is TGTGCCAGCAGTTCAACAGGGAGAGGCAATGAAAAACTGTTTTTT. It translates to CASSSTGRGNEKLFF.

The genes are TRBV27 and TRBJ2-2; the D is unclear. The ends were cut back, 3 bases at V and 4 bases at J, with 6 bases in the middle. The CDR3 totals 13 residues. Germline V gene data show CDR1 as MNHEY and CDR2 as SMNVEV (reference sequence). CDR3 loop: CASSFATTGELFF. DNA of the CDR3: TGTGCCAGCAGTTTTGCCACCACCGGGGAGCTGTTTTTT.

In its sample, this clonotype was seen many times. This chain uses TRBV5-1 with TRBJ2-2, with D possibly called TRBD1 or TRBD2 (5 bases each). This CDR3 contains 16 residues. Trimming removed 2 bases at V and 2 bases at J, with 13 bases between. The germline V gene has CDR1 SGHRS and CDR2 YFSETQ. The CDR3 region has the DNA TGCGCCAGCAGCTTAACCGGGACCCTTAACACCGGGGAGCTGTTTTTT. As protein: CASSLTGTLNTGELFF.

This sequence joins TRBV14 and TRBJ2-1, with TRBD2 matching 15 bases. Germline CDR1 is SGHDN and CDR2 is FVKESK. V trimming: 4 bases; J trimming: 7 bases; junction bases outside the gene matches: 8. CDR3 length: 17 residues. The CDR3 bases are TGTGCCAGCAGCCCGAGAGGACTAGCGGGAGGGCCTAATGAGCAGTTCTTC. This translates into CASSPRGLAGGPNEQFF.

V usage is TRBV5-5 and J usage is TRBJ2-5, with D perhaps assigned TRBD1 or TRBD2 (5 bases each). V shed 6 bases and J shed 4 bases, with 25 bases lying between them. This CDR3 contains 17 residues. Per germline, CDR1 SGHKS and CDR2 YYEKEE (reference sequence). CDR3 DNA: TGTGCCAGCACCCGAGGCCGGGACCCCCCTTCCCGAGAGACCCAGTACTTC. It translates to CASTRGRDPPSRETQYF.

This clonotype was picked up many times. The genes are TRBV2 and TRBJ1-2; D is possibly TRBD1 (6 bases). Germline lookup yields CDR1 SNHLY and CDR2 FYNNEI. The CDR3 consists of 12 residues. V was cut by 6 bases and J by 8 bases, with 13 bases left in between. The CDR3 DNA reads TGTGCCAGCAGAGGGACATCGGGGGGCTACACCTTC. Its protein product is CASRGTSGGYTF.

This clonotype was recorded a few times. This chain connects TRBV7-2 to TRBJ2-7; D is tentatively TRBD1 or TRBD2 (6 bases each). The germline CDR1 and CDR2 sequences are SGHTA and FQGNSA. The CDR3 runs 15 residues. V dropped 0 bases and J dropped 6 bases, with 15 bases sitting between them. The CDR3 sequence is CASSLASGSGAEQYF. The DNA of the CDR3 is TGTGCCAGCAGCTTAGCGTCTGGGTCGGGGGCCGAGCAGTACTTC.

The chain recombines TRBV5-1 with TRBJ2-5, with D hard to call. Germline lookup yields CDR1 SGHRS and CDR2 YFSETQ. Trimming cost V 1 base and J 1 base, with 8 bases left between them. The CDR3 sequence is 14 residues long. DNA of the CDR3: TGCGCCAGCAGCTTGTCCGTAATCCAAGAGACCCAGTACTTC. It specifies CASSLSVIQETQYF. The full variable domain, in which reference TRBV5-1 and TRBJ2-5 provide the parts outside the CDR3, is KAGVTQTPRYLIKTRGQQVTLSCSPISGHRSVSWYQQTPGQGLQFLFEYFSETQRNKGNFPGRFSGRQFSNSRSEMNVSTLELGDSALYLCASSLSVIQETQYFGPGTRLLVL.

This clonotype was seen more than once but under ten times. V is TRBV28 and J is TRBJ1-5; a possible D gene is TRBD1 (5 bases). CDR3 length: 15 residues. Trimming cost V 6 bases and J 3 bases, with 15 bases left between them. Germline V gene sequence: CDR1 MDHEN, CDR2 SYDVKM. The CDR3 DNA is TGTGCCAGCAGCACCGGGACCCAAAACAATCAGCCCCAGCATTTT. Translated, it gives CASSTGTQNNQPQHF.

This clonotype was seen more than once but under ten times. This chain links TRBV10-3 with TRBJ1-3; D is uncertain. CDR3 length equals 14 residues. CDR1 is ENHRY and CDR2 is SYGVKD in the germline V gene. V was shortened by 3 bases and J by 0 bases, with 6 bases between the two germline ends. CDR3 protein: CAISDGSSGNTIYF. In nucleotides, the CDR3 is TGTGCCATCAGTGACGGCAGCTCTGGAAACACCATATATTTT.

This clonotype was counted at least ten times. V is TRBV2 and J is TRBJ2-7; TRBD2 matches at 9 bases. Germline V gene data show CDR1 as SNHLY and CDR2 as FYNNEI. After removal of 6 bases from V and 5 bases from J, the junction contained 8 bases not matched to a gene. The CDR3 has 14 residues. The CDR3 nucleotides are TGTGCCAGCAGGGAGGGTTGGACTAGCGACGAGCAGTACTTC. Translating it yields CASREGWTSDEQYF.

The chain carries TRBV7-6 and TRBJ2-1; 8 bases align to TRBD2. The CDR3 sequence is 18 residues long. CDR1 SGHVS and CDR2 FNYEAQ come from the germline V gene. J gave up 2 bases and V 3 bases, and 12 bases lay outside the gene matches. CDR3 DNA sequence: TGTGCCAGCAGCTTCCCTGCGCCAGCGGGAGCCGCCTACAATGAGCAGTTCTTC. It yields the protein CASSFPAPAGAAYNEQFF.

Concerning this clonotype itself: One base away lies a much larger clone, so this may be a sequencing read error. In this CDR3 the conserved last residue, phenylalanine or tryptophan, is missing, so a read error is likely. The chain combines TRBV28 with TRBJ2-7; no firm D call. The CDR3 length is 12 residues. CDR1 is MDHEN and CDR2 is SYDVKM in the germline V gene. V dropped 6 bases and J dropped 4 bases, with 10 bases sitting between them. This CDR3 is CASSEPVYEQYL. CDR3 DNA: TGTGCCAGCAGCGAGCCTGTTTACGAGCAGTACCTC.

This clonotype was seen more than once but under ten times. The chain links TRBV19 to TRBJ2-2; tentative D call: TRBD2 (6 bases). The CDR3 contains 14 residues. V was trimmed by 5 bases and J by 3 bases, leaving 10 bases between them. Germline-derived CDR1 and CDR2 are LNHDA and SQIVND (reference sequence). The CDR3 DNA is TGTGCCAGTAGTTCGGGACTTCACACCGGGGAGCTGTTTTTT. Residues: CASSSGLHTGELFF.

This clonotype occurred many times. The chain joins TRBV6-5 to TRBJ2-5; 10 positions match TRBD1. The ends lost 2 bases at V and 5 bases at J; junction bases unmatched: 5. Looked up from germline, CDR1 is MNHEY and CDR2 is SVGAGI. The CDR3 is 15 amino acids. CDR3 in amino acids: CASSYGDRGSETQYF. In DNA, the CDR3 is TGTGCCAGCAGTTACGGGGACAGGGGATCGGAGACCCAGTACTTC.

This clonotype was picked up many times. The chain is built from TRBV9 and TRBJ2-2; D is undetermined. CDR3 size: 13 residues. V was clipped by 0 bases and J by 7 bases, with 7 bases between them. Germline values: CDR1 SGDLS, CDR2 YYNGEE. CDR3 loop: CASSVVEDGELFF. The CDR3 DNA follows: TGTGCCAGCAGCGTAGTTGAGGACGGGGAGCTGTTTTTT. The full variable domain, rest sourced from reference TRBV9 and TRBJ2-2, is DSGVTQTPKHLITATGQRVTLRCSPRSGDLSVYWYQQSLDQGLQFLIQYYNGEERAKGNILERFSAQQFPDLHSELNLSSLELGDSALYFCASSVVEDGELFFGEGSRLTVL.